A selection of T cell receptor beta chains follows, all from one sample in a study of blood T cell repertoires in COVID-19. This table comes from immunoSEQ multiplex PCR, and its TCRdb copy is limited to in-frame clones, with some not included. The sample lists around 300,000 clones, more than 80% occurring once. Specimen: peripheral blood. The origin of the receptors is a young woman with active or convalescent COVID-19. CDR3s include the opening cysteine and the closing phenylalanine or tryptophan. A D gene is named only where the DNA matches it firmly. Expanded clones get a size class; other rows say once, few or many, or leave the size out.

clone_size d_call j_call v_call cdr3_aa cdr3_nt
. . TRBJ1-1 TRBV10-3 CAIRLTDLNTEAFF TGTGCCATCAGGTTGACAGATTTGAACACTGAAGCTTTCTTT
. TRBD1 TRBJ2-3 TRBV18 CASSPPTGAGTDTQYF TGTGCCAGCTCACCCCCAACAGGGGCTGGCACAGATACGCAGTATTTT
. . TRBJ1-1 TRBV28 CASSGSGTEAFF TGTGCCAGCAGTGGGAGTGGGACTGAAGCTTTCTTT
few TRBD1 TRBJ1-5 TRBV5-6 CASSSLADRADQPQHF TGTGCCAGCAGCTCCTTGGCTGACAGGGCGGATCAGCCCCAGCATTTT
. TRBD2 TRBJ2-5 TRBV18 CASSQELAGSETQYF TGTGCCAGCTCACAGGAACTAGCGGGGAGTGAGACCCAGTACTTC
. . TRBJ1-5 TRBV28 CASSTGFYNQPQHF TGTGCCAGCAGTACAGGGTTTTACAATCAGCCCCAGCATTTT
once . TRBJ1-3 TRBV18 CASSPIGDVSGNTIYF TGTGCCAGCTCACCGATAGGGGATGTATCGGGAAACACCATATATTTT
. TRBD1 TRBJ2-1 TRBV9 CASSVGQGVYNEQFF TGTGCCAGCAGCGTAGGGCAGGGGGTGTACAATGAGCAGTTCTTC
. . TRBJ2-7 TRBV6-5 CASGTPPYEQYF TGTGCCAGCGGGACACCCCCCTACGAGCAGTACTTC
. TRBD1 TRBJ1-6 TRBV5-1 CASSLGTGGSPLHF TGCGCCAGCAGCTTGGGGACAGGGGGATCACCCCTCCACTTT
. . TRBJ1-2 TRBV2 CASRTDRLDGYTF TGTGCCAGCAGGACTGACAGGCTAGATGGCTACACCTTC
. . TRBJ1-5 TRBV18 CASSTQGLGNQPQHF TGTGCCAGCTCAACCCAGGGGTTGGGCAATCAGCCCCAGCATTTT
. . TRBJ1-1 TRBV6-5 CASSTGRTEAFF TGTGCCAGCAGCACGGGGAGAACTGAAGCTTTCTTT
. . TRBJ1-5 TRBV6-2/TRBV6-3 CASSDGRMGAISNQPQHF TGTGCCAGCAGTGACGGACGGATGGGAGCAATCAGCAATCAGCCCCAGCATTTT
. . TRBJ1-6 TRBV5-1 CASRAGDNSPLHF TGCGCCAGCAGGGCAGGGGATAATTCACCCCTCCACTTT
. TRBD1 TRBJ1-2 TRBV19 CASSIPRTGLNYGYTF TGTGCCAGTAGTATACCTCGGACAGGTCTTAACTATGGCTACACCTTC
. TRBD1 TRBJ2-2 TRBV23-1 CASSQPRQGQNTGELFF TGCGCCAGCAGTCAACCGAGACAGGGGCAGAACACCGGGGAGCTGTTTTTT
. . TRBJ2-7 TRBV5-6 CASSWGYRRGAYEQYF TGTGCCAGCAGCTGGGGTTACAGGCGGGGAGCCTACGAGCAGTACTTC
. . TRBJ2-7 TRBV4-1 CASSAAFGGSPSYEQYF TGCGCCAGCAGCGCGGCGTTTGGAGGGTCCCCATCCTACGAGCAGTACTTC
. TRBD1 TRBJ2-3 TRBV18 CASGRTGSTDTQYF TGTGCCAGCGGTCGGACAGGGAGCACAGATACGCAGTATTTT
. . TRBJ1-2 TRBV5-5 CASSSGQHYGYTF TGTGCCAGCAGCTCCGGACAGCACTATGGCTACACCTTC
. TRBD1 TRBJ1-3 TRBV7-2 CASSLAGQGLGNTIYF TGTGCCAGCAGCTTAGCAGGACAGGGGCTTGGAAACACCATATATTTT
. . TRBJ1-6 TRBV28 CASSSGAFESSPLHF TGTGCCAGCAGTTCAGGGGCCTTCGAATCTTCACCCCTCCACTTT
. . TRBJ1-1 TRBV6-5 CASRVLGEVTEAFF TGTGCCAGCAGGGTTCTAGGGGAGGTCACTGAAGCTTTCTTT
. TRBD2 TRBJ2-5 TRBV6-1 CASSEFAVSGGQETQYF TGTGCCAGCAGTGAATTTGCCGTTAGCGGGGGCCAAGAGACCCAGTACTTC
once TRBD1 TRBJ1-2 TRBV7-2 CASSARGTGLGGYTF TGTGCCAGCAGCGCCCGTGGGACAGGACTCGGGGGCTACACCTTC
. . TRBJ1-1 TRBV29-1 CSVGRGAVNTEAFF TGCAGCGTAGGGCGGGGGGCCGTGAACACTGAAGCTTTCTTT
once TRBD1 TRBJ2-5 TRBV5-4 CASSSGQGAETQYF TGTGCCAGCAGCTCGGGACAGGGGGCTGAGACCCAGTACTTC